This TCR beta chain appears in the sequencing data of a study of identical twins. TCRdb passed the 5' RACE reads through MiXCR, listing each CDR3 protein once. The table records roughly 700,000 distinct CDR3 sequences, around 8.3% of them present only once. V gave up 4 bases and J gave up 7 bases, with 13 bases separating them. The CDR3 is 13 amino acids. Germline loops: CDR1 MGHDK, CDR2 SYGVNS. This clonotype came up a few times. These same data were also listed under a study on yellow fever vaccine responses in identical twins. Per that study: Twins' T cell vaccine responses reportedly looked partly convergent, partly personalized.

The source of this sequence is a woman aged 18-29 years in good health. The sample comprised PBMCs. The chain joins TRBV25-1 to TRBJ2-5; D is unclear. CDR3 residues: CASSGARYLTQYF. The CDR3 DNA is TGTGCCAGCAGTGGGGCCCGGTATCTGACCCAGTACTTC.